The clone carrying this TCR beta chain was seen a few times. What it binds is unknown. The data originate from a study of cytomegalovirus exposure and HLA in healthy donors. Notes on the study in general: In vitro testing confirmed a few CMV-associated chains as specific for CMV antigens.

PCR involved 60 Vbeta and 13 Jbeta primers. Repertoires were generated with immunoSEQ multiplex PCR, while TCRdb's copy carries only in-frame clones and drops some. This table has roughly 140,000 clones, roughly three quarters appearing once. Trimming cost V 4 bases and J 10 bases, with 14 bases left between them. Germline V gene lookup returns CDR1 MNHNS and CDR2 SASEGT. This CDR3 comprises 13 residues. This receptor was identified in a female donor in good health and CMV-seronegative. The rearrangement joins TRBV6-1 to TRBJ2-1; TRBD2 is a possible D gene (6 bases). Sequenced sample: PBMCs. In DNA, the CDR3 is TGTGCCAGCAGTGTAGATAGCGGCATGGAGCAGTTCTTC. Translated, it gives CASSVDSGMEQFF.